Presented here are 9 T cell receptor beta chains from one specimen sequenced in a study of cytomegalovirus exposure and HLA in healthy donors (dated by TCRdb to 2016 to 2017). The library was prepared using the immunoSEQ multiplex PCR assay. For the multiplex PCR, a mixture combining 60 forward primers for TCR Vbeta segments and 13 reverse primers for TCR Jbeta segments was used. Sourced from immuneACCESS, this table was stored by TCRdb with only in-frame sequences that have V and J called. A share of the clones is absent; for the studies checked, an unresolved V gene accounts for under half, and the remainder has no known explanation. The table for this sample lists fewer than 200,000 clones; roughly 90% of them were counted only once. The biggest ten clones account for roughly 0.2% of the sample. Sequenced: PBMCs. The receptors stem from a girl under two years old in good health and CMV-seronegative.

The genes are TRBV18 and TRBJ2-2; TRBD2 aligns across 9 bases. The ends lost 0 bases at V and 5 bases at J; junction bases unmatched: 4. The CDR3 loop spans 16 amino acids. CDR1 and CDR2 from the germline V gene are KGHSH and LQKENI. Written as DNA, the CDR3 is TGTGCCAGCTCACCACCGGCGCGGGAGGGGACCGGGGAGCTGTTTTTT. Protein product: CASSPPAREGTGELFF.

The chain combines TRBV5-4 with TRBJ2-5, with 9 bases that match TRBD1. The closer fit of TRBJ2-7 to the DNA end suggests the J call may be wrong. The CDR3 is made up of 16 amino acids. Germline V gene data show CDR1 as SGHNT and CDR2 as YYREEE (reference sequence). CDR3 loop: CASSFQTTGGSYEQYF. Written as DNA, the CDR3 is TGTGCCAGCAGTTTCCAAACGACAGGGGGCTCCTACGAGCAGTACTTC.

The V and J genes are TRBV18 and TRBJ2-6; 7 nucleotides line up with TRBD2. CDR3 length: 18 amino acids. Per germline, CDR1 KGHSH and CDR2 LQKENI. With 2 bases clipped from V and 0 bases from J, the junction kept 7 bases outside the gene matches. The CDR3 DNA reads TGTGCCAGCTCACCAAGCTACGGGGGGAACTCTGGGGCCAACGTCCTGACTTTC. Its protein product is CASSPSYGGNSGANVLTF.

The V and J genes are TRBV29-1 and TRBJ2-1; D perhaps matches TRBD2 (6 bases). The germline CDR1 and CDR2 sequences are SQVTM and ANQGSEA. The CDR3 is made up of 15 amino acids. The germline V and J ends were trimmed by 4 bases and 8 bases, with 21 bases remaining between them. CDR3 sequence (DNA): TGCAGCGTTGGCGGGACCCAGACTGGTCACCATGAGCAGTTCTTC. The encoded protein is CSVGGTQTGHHEQFF.

The chain links TRBV10-3 to TRBJ1-4; maybe TRBD1 (5 bases). The CDR3 length is 15 residues. V lost 2 bases and J lost 4, with 11 bases in between. Germline V gene lookup returns CDR1 ENHRY and CDR2 SYGVKD. The CDR3 DNA sequence: TGTGCCATCAGTGAGCGGGGGACCGGTAATGAAAAACTGTTTTTT. Translation gives CAISERGTGNEKLFF.

J is TRBJ2-5 and V is TRBV4-1; TRBD2 matches at 10 bases. CDR1 is MGHRA and CDR2 is YSYEKL in the germline V gene. The V gene end was trimmed by 0 bases and the J gene end by 2 bases; junction bases not matched to a gene: 6. CDR3 length: 17 amino acids. DNA for the CDR3: TGCGCCAGCAGCCAAGACGGGAGCGGGGGGGTTCAAGAGACCCAGTACTTC. Its protein product is CASSQDGSGGVQETQYF.

In its sample, this clone was seen once. The chain has TRBV15 and TRBJ2-1; 12 bases align to TRBD2. Germline lookup yields CDR1 LNHNV and CDR2 YYDKDF (reference sequence). J gave up 8 bases and V 0 bases, and 8 bases lay outside the gene matches. This CDR3 is 17 amino acids long. CDR3 in amino acids: CATSRDLTSGRYDEQFF. DNA of the CDR3: TGTGCCACCAGCAGAGATCTCACTAGCGGGAGGTATGATGAGCAGTTCTTC.

Only one count was recorded for this clone. J is TRBJ2-7 and V is TRBV2, with 8 positions matching TRBD1. CDR1 and CDR2 from the germline V gene are SNHLY and FYNNEI. After removal of 0 bases from V and 3 bases from J, the junction contained 4 bases not matched to a gene. The CDR3 has 15 amino acids. CDR3 residues: CASSEAGQALYEQYF. In nucleotides, the CDR3 is TGTGCCAGCAGTGAAGCGGGACAGGCTCTCTACGAGCAGTACTTC.

This rearrangement joins TRBV4-3 to TRBJ1-2; tentatively, D is TRBD1 (5 bases). The CDR3 has 15 residues. Germline lookup yields CDR1 LGHNA and CDR2 YSLEER. V lost 3 bases and J 3 bases, leaving 14 bases between the germline ends. The CDR3 reads CASSQDTWGDYGYTF. Here the CDR3 DNA reads TGCGCCAGCAGCCAGGACACTTGGGGGGACTATGGCTACACCTTC.